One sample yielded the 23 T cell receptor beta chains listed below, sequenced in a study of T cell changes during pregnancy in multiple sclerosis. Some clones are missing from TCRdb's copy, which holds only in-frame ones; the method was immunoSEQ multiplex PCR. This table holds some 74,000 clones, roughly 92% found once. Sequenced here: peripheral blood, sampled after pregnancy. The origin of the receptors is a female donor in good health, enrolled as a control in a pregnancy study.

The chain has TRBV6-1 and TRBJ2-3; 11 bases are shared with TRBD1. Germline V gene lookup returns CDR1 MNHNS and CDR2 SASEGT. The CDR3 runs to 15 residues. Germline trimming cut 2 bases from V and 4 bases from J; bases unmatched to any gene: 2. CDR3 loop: CASSEMGQGADTQYF. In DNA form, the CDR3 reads TGTGCCAGCAGTGAAATGGGACAGGGGGCAGATACGCAGTATTTT.

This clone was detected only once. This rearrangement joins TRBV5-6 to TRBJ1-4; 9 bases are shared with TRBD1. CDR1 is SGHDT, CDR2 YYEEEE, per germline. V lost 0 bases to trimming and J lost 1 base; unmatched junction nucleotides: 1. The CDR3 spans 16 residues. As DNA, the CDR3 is TGTGCCAGCAGCTTGGGACAGGGGGGAACTAATGAAAAACTGTTTTTT. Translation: CASSLGQGGTNEKLFF.

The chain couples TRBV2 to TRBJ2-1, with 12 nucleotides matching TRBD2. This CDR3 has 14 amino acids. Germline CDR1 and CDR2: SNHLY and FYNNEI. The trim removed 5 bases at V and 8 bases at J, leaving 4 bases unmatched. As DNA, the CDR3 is TGTGCCAGCAGTCGGACTAGCGGGGTGGATGAGCAGTTCTTC. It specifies CASSRTSGVDEQFF.

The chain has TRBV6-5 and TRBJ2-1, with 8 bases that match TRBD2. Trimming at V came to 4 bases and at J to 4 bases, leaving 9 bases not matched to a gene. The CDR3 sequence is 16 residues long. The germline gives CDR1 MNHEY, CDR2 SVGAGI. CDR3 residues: CASSFATSGLYNEQFF. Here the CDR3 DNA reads TGTGCCAGCAGTTTCGCTACTAGCGGCCTATACAATGAGCAGTTCTTC.

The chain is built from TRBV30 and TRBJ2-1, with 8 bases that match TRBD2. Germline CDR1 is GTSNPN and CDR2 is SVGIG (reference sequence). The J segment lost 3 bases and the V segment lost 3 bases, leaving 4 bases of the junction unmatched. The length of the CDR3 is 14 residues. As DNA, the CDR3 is TGTGCCTGGAGGACGGGGGGGGGCTACAATGAGCAGTTCTTC. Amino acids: CAWRTGGGYNEQFF.

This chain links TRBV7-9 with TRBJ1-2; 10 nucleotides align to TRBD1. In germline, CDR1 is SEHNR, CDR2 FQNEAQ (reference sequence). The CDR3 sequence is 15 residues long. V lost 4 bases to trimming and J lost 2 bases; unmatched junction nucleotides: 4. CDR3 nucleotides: TGTGCCAGCAGCTCCGCGGGACAGGGGAACTATGGCTACACCTTC. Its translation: CASSSAGQGNYGYTF.

Here the CDR3 DNA reads TGTGCCAGCAGTAGACAGGGGGCTGGAGAGTATGGCTACACCTTC. Translating gives CASSRQGAGEYGYTF. This chain joins TRBV28 and TRBJ1-2; 10 bases match TRBD1. The CDR3 covers 15 residues. The germline gives CDR1 MDHEN, CDR2 SYDVKM. After removal of 5 bases from V and 5 bases from J, the junction contained 8 bases not matched to a gene.

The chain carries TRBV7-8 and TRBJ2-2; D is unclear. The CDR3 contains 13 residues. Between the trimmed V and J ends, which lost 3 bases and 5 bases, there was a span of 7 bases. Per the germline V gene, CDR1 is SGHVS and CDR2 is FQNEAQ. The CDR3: CASSFQYTGELFF. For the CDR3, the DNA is TGTGCCAGCAGCTTTCAGTATACCGGGGAGCTGTTTTTT.

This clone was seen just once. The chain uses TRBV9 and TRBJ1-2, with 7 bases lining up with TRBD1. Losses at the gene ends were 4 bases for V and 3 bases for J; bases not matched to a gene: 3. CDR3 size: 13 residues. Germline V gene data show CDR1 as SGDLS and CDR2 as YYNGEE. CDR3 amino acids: CASSYDRDYGYTF. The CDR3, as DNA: TGTGCCAGCAGCTACGACAGGGACTATGGCTACACCTTC.

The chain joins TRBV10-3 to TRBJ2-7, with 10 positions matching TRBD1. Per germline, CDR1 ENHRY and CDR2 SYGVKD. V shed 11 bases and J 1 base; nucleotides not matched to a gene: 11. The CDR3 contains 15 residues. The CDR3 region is CAGMDPGQGSYEQYF. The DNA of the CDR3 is TGTGCCGGAATGGATCCGGGACAGGGGTCCTACGAGCAGTACTTC.

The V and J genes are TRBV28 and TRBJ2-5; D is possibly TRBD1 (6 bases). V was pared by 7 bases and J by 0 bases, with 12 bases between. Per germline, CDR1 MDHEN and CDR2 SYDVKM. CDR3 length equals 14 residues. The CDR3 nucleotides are TGTGCCAGCACCAGTGGACAGAACCAAGAGACCCAGTACTTC. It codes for CASTSGQNQETQYF.

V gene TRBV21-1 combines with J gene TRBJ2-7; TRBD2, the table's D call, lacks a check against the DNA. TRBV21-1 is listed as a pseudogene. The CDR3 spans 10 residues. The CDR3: CARECPEQYF. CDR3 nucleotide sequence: TGTGCTCGAGAGTGTCCCGAGCAGTACTTC.

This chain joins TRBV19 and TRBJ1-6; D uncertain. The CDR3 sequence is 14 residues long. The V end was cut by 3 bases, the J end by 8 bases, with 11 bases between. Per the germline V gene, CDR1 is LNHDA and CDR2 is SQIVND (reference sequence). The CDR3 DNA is TGTGCCAGTAGTATTGTAACAGCCGATTCACCCCTCCACTTT. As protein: CASSIVTADSPLHF.

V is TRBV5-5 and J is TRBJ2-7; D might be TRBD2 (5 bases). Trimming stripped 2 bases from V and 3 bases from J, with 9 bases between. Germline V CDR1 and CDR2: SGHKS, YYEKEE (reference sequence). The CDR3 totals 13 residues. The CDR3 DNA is TGTGCCAGCAGCTTCGGGAACAGCTACGAGCAGTACTTC. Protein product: CASSFGNSYEQYF.

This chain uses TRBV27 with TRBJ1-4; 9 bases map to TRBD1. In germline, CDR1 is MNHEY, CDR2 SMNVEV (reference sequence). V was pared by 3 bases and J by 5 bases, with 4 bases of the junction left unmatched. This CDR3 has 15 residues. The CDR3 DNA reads TGTGCCAGCAGTTTCTGGGGACAGGGAAATGAAAAACTGTTTTTT. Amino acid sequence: CASSFWGQGNEKLFF.

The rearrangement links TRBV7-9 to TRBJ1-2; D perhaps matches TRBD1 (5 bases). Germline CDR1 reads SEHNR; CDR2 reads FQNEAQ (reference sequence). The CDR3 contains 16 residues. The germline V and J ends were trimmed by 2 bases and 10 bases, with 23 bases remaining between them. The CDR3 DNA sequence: TGTGCCAGCAGCTTACTCCAGGGTTTAGTTACAGGATTCTACACCTTC. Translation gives CASSLLQGLVTGFYTF. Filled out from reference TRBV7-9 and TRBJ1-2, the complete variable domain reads DTGVSQNPRHKITKRGQNVTFRCDPISEHNRLYWYRQTLGQGPEFLTYFQNEAQLEKSRLLSDRFSAERPKGSFSTLEIQRTEQGDSAMYLCASSLLQGLVTGFYTFGSGTRLTVV.

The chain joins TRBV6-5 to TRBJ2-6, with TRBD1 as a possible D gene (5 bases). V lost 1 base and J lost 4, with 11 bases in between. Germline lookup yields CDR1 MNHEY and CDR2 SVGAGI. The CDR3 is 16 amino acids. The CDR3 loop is CASSYWGSSGANVLTF. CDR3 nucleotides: TGTGCCAGCAGTTACTGGGGCAGTTCCGGGGCCAACGTCCTGACTTTC.

CDR3 in amino acids: CASSSTGGRDYEQYF. The CDR3 DNA reads TGTGCCAGCAGCTCGACAGGGGGCAGGGATTACGAGCAGTACTTC. The J gene is TRBJ2-7, the V gene TRBV7-9; 10 bases are shared with TRBD1. The germline gives CDR1 SEHNR, CDR2 FQNEAQ (reference sequence). This CDR3 is 15 amino acids long. V was clipped by 4 bases and J by 4 bases; unmatched bases: 7.

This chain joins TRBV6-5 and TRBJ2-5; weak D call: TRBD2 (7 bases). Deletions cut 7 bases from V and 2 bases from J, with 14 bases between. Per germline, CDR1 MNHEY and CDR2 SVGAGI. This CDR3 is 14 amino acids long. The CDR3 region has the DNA TGTGCCAGCATTGGGGGGGGCGAACAAGAGACCCAGTACTTC. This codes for CASIGGGEQETQYF.

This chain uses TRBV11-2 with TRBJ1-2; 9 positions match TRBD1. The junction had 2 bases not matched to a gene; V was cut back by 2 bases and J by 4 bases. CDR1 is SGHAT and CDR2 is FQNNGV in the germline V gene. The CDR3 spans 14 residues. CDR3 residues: CASSLNRGPYGYTF. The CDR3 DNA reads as TGTGCCAGCAGCTTAAACAGGGGGCCCTATGGCTACACCTTC.

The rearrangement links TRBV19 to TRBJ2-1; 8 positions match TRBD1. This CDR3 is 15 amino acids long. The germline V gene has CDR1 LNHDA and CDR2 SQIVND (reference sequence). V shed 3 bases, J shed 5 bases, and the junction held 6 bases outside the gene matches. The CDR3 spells CASSIAGQANNEQFF. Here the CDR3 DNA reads TGTGCCAGTAGTATCGCGGGACAGGCTAACAATGAGCAGTTCTTC.

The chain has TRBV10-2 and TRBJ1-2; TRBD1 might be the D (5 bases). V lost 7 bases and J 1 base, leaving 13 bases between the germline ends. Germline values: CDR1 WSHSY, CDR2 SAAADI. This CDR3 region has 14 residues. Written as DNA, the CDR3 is TGCGCCAGCACGCGACAGACCGATAACTATGGCTACACCTTC. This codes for CASTRQTDNYGYTF.

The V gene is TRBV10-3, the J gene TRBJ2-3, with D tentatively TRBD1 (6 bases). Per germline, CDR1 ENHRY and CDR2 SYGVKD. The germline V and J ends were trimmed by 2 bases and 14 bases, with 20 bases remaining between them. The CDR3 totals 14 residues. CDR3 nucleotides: TGTGCCATCAGTGAGCCAGGACAGACCCAACGAGCGTATTTT. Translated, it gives CAISEPGQTQRAYF.